The clone carrying this T cell receptor (beta chain) has a handful of counts. With 6 bases clipped from V and 3 bases from J, the junction kept 4 bases outside the gene matches. CDR1 and CDR2 (germline): MNHNY, SVGAGI (reference sequence). This CDR3 comprises 13 residues. The PCR contained 60 Vbeta and 13 Jbeta primers. Profiled with immunoSEQ multiplex PCR; TCRdb holds only in-frame clones, not every one. The table shows more than 150,000 clones, with 65% to 90% occurring only once. This sample was taken from a study of cytomegalovirus exposure and HLA in healthy donors. The specimen sequenced was PBMCs. The chain combines TRBV6-6 with TRBJ2-7, with 8 bases aligning to TRBD1. The receptor's source is a woman aged 45-60 years in good health and CMV-seropositive. This CDR3 is CASSRGQDYEQYF. The CDR3 DNA sequence: TGTGCCAGCAGCCGGGGACAGGACTACGAGCAGTACTTC.